Listed here are 28 T cell receptor beta chains from one sample, sequenced in a study of cytomegalovirus exposure and HLA in healthy donors. Researchers ran the PCR with 60 Vbeta and 13 Jbeta primers. The protocol was immunoSEQ multiplex PCR, while the TCRdb copy is restricted to in-frame clones and leaves out a portion. The data show over 150,000 clones, with 84% seen just once and more than 0.95% held by the top ten. Specimen: PBMCs. All receptors derive from a girl under 10 years old in good health and CMV-seropositive.

The V and J genes are TRBV2 and TRBJ1-6; no definite D call. The CDR3 has 12 amino acids. Looked up from germline, CDR1 is SNHLY and CDR2 is FYNNEI. The V end lost 4 bases, the J end lost 5 bases, and 3 bases lay between the germline ends. Here the CDR3 DNA reads TGTGCCAGCAGTGGCGATAATTCACCCCTCCACTTT. It yields the protein CASSGDNSPLHF.

V usage is TRBV9 and J usage is TRBJ1-2; TRBD1 matches at 8 bases. Germline CDR1 is SGDLS and CDR2 is YYNGEE. Trimming at V came to 3 bases and at J to 2 bases, leaving 3 bases not matched to a gene. The CDR3 runs to 14 residues. Here the CDR3 reads CASSAGGVNYGYTF. CDR3 DNA: TGTGCCAGCAGCGCAGGGGGCGTAAACTATGGCTACACCTTC.

J is TRBJ1-2 and V is TRBV9, with D unresolved. Trimming cost V 0 bases and J 3 bases, with 18 bases left between them. The CDR3 length is 17 residues. CDR1 is SGDLS and CDR2 is YYNGEE in the germline V gene. The CDR3 nucleotides read TGTGCCAGCAGCGTAGATTGGGTCGGGGATGACTACTATGGCTACACCTTC. Encoded protein: CASSVDWVGDDYYGYTF.

The V call is TRBV4-1, the J call TRBJ2-5, with 12 bases identical to TRBD2. The CDR3 runs 15 residues. The V and J ends lost 1 base and 5 bases, in that order; junction bases with no gene match: 2. Germline CDR1 and CDR2: MGHRA and YSYEKL. The CDR3 DNA sequence: TGCGCCAGCAGCCAAGGACTAGCGGGAGTGGAGACCCAGTACTTC. Translation gives CASSQGLAGVETQYF.

This clone was picked up a small number of times. The rearrangement uses TRBV6-1 and TRBJ2-5; D call uncertain. This CDR3 has 12 amino acids. The V gene lost 6 bases and the J gene lost 7 bases, with 12 bases spanning the gap. Germline V lookup: CDR1 MNHNS, CDR2 SASEGT. In DNA form, the CDR3 reads TGTGCCAGCAGCCCCGATCGAGCGACCCAGTACTTC. Translating it yields CASSPDRATQYF.

The chain uses TRBV30 and TRBJ2-7; D is uncertain. Germline CDR1 GTSNPN, CDR2 SVGIG (reference sequence). Trimming took 3 bases from V and 5 from J, leaving 14 bases between them. CDR3 length: 13 amino acids. Written as DNA, the CDR3 is TGTGCCTGGAGCCGAGGCCTGTCTAACGAGCAGTACTTC. This sequence encodes CAWSRGLSNEQYF.

This chain joins TRBV5-4 and TRBJ1-4, with 9 bases identical to TRBD1. CDR1 and CDR2 from the germline V gene are SGHNT and YYREEE (reference sequence). V gave up 5 bases and J gave up 8 bases; unmatched junction bases: 22. This CDR3 is built from 19 residues. The CDR3 region has the DNA TGTGCCAGCAGTTCTAAAACGACAGGGGGGGTCAAGGAAGGAGAAAAACTGTTTTTT. Translated, it gives CASSSKTTGGVKEGEKLFF.

V and J are TRBV5-4 and TRBJ1-2; TRBD1 aligns across 9 bases. Germline-derived CDR1 and CDR2 are SGHNT and YYREEE (reference sequence). The CDR3 totals 16 residues. The V and J ends lost 2 bases and 5 bases, in that order; junction bases with no gene match: 10. The CDR3 DNA reads TGTGCCAGCAGCTTCAAGGGACAGGGTCGGCGGTATGGCTACACCTTC. As protein: CASSFKGQGRRYGYTF.

Comment on this clone: Other DNA sequences within the sample encode an identical CDR3. The genes are TRBV7-3 and TRBJ2-5, with a tentative D call TRBD2 (6 bases). From germline, CDR1 is SGHTA and CDR2 FQGTGA. V was shortened by 5 bases and J by 1 base, with 8 bases between the two germline ends. The CDR3 spans 13 residues. The CDR3: CASSPGSQETQYF. The CDR3 nucleotides read TGTGCCAGCAGCCCCGGGAGCCAAGAGACCCAGTACTTC.

The chain employs TRBV6-6 and TRBJ2-5; D is unresolved. V was cut by 6 bases and J by 2 bases, with 7 bases left in between. Germline V lookup: CDR1 MNHNY, CDR2 SVGAGI (reference sequence). The CDR3 spans 12 residues. The CDR3 DNA follows: TGTGCCAGCAGACTCAATCAAGAGACCCAGTACTTC. Its protein product is CASRLNQETQYF.

J is TRBJ1-2 and V is TRBV28, with 12 bases lining up with TRBD1. V was pared by 3 bases and J by 6 bases, with 8 bases of the junction left unmatched. Germline-derived CDR1 and CDR2 are MDHEN and SYDVKM. CDR3 length: 16 residues. For the CDR3, the DNA is TGTGCCAGCAGTTTCGGGGGGACAGGGGGCTTGGATGGCTACACCTTC. Its translation: CASSFGGTGGLDGYTF.

The genes are TRBV29-1 and TRBJ2-3; 7 bases align to TRBD1. The junction had 4 bases not matched to a gene; V was cut back by 2 bases and J by 2 bases. The CDR3 runs to 14 residues. Per the germline V gene, CDR1 is SQVTM and CDR2 is ANQGSEA. Written as DNA, the CDR3 is TGCAGCGTTGAAACGAGGGGGCACACAGATACGCAGTATTTT. Its translation is CSVETRGHTDTQYF.

V and J are TRBV30 and TRBJ1-1; the D gene is possibly TRBD1 (5 bases). The V gene's germline CDR1 is GTSNPN and CDR2 SVGIG (reference sequence). The CDR3 extends over 12 amino acids. The V gene lost 4 bases and the J gene lost 11 bases, with 17 bases spanning the gap. This CDR3 reads CAWTGGLTSAFF. DNA of the CDR3: TGTGCCTGGACGGGGGGATTGACTTCGGCTTTCTTT. Using reference TRBV30 and TRBJ1-1 for the parts outside the CDR3, the full variable domain is SQTIHQWPATLVQPVGSPLSLECTVEGTSNPNLYWYRQAAGRGLQLLFYSVGIGQISSEVPQNLSASRPQDRQFILSSKKLLLSDSGFYLCAWTGGLTSAFFGQGTRLTVV.

The CDR3 protein is CASSRQGENSPLHF. The CDR3 nucleotides read TGTGCCAGCAGTCGACAGGGGGAAAATTCACCCCTCCACTTT. The chain employs TRBV6-5 and TRBJ1-6; 9 bases are shared with TRBD1. Germline values: CDR1 MNHEY, CDR2 SVGAGI. Trimming cost V 5 bases and J 7 bases; bases outside gene matches: 3. This CDR3 is 14 amino acids long.

The chain recombines TRBV2 with TRBJ2-3, with 11 nucleotides matching TRBD2. Trimming cost V 7 bases and J 3 bases; bases outside gene matches: 3. In germline, CDR1 is SNHLY, CDR2 FYNNEI. There are 14 residues in the CDR3. CDR3 protein: CASTRLAGTDTQYF. Written as DNA, the CDR3 is TGTGCCAGCACTCGACTAGCGGGAACAGATACGCAGTATTTT.

V is TRBV4-1 and J is TRBJ2-7, with TRBD2 matching 9 bases. V trimming: 5 bases; J trimming: 6 bases; junction bases outside the gene matches: 14. The CDR3 loop spans 16 amino acids. CDR1 and CDR2 (germline): MGHRA, YSYEKL. CDR3 protein: CASSSTGTSISGEQYF. The CDR3, as DNA: TGCGCCAGCAGCTCTACCGGGACTAGCATAAGCGGCGAGCAGTACTTC.

V usage is TRBV27 and J usage is TRBJ1-2, with 8 bases aligning to TRBD1. The CDR3 covers 14 residues. Per germline, CDR1 MNHEY and CDR2 SMNVEV (reference sequence). The V segment lost 5 bases and the J segment 3 bases; nucleotides outside the gene matches: 5. CDR3 nucleotides: TGTGCCAGCAGTCAGACAGGGGTGGACTATGGCTACACCTTC. Protein product: CASSQTGVDYGYTF.

The chain is built from TRBV11-3 and TRBJ2-3; TRBD2 matches 7 bases. CDR1 and CDR2 (germline): SGHNT, YENEEA. CDR3 length equals 16 residues. Germline trimming cut 5 bases from V and 4 bases from J; bases unmatched to any gene: 12. CDR3 sequence: CASSPSRGRASDTQYF. Here the CDR3 DNA reads TGTGCCAGCAGCCCTTCGAGAGGGAGGGCCTCAGATACGCAGTATTTT.

The rearrangement uses TRBV5-1 and TRBJ2-1; 7 bases are shared with TRBD2. In germline, CDR1 is SGHRS, CDR2 YFSETQ. With 4 bases clipped from V and 9 bases from J, the junction kept 13 bases outside the gene matches. There are 15 residues in the CDR3. The CDR3 here is CASSPGGRRRGEQFF. The CDR3 nucleotides are TGCGCCAGCAGCCCGGGAGGCCGGCGGAGGGGTGAGCAGTTCTTC.

V usage is TRBV15 and J usage is TRBJ2-1, with no clear D. CDR1 and CDR2 (germline): LNHNV, YYDKDF (reference sequence). There are 13 residues in the CDR3. Trimming removed 1 base from V and 5 bases from J, with 6 bases in between. CDR3 sequence (DNA): TGTGCCACCAGCAGAGCTGGCCACAATGAGCAGTTCTTC. This codes for CATSRAGHNEQFF.

This chain uses TRBV4-1 with TRBJ1-2; D is unclear. The CDR3 spans 14 residues. Looked up from germline, CDR1 is MGHRA and CDR2 is YSYEKL. V shed 3 bases and J shed 4 bases, with 12 bases lying between them. CDR3 DNA sequence: TGCGCCAGCAGCCACCCCGGGAACCTCTATGGCTACACCTTC. It encodes CASSHPGNLYGYTF.

The chain links TRBV5-1 to TRBJ2-7, with D tentatively TRBD1 (6 bases). Germline V gene data show CDR1 as SGHRS and CDR2 as YFSETQ. This CDR3 contains 13 residues. The ends were cut back, 6 bases at V and 6 bases at J, with 16 bases in the middle. CDR3 sequence: CASTINTGFEQYF. CDR3 nucleotides: TGCGCCAGCACCATTAATACAGGGTTCGAGCAGTACTTC.

The CDR3 nucleotides read TGTGCCAGCAAAAGGTCGCAGAAGCGTTCACCCCTCCACTTT. Translated, it gives CASKRSQKRSPLHF. This sequence joins TRBV2 and TRBJ1-6; D call uncertain. Trimming cost V 7 bases and J 9 bases, with 16 bases left between them. Looked up from germline, CDR1 is SNHLY and CDR2 is FYNNEI. This CDR3 has 14 amino acids.

This clone was picked up one time. The chain recombines TRBV27 with TRBJ1-1; no clear D gene. Germline V gives CDR1 MNHEY, CDR2 SMNVEV (reference sequence). The V and J ends lost 6 bases and 1 base respectively, with 15 bases between them. The CDR3 totals 15 residues. The CDR3 DNA sequence: TGTGCCAGCAGCCCTACCCCATTAAGGAACACTGAAGCTTTCTTT. It specifies CASSPTPLRNTEAFF.

The table lists this clone with a few counts. V gene TRBV27 combines with J gene TRBJ2-1; D is ambiguous. V lost 4 bases and J 10 bases, leaving 14 bases between the germline ends. The CDR3 runs to 13 residues. Per the germline V gene, CDR1 is MNHEY and CDR2 is SMNVEV (reference sequence). The CDR3 spells CASSSFTDSEQFF. Here the CDR3 DNA reads TGTGCCAGCAGTTCGTTCACAGATTCCGAGCAGTTCTTC.

Remarks on this clone: Different DNA sequences within this sample yield the same CDR3. This chain connects TRBV5-1 to TRBJ2-3; 7 bases are a match to TRBD2. Germline V gene lookup returns CDR1 SGHRS and CDR2 YFSETQ. The junction had 2 bases not matched to a gene; V was cut back by 1 base and J by 3 bases. This CDR3 has 14 amino acids. As DNA, the CDR3 is TGCGCCAGCAGCTTGTCTAGCGGTACAGATACGCAGTATTTT. It codes for CASSLSSGTDTQYF. Combining the CDR3 with reference TRBV5-1 and TRBJ2-3 gives the whole variable domain KAGVTQTPRYLIKTRGQQVTLSCSPISGHRSVSWYQQTPGQGLQFLFEYFSETQRNKGNFPGRFSGRQFSNSRSEMNVSTLELGDSALYLCASSLSSGTDTQYFGPGTRLTVL.

This sequence joins TRBV18 and TRBJ1-6, with D possibly being TRBD1 (5 bases). The V gene lost 6 bases and the J gene lost 0 bases, with 12 bases spanning the gap. The CDR3 has 16 residues. The germline V gene encodes CDR1 KGHSH and CDR2 LQKENI. The CDR3: CASSRQGSSYNSPLHF. The CDR3 DNA reads TGTGCCAGCTCTAGGCAGGGAAGCTCCTATAATTCACCCCTCCACTTT.

Concerning this clone itself: The conserved phenylalanine or tryptophan normally closing the CDR3 is absent here, so this likely arose from a read error. The chain couples TRBV5-1 to TRBJ1-5; 7 bases are shared with TRBD1. Trimming at V came to 5 bases and at J to 5 bases, leaving 7 bases not matched to a gene. Germline CDR1 SGHRS, CDR2 YFSETQ. The CDR3 sequence is 14 residues long. Here the CDR3 reads CASRSDRDHQPQHV. DNA of the CDR3: TGCGCCAGCAGGTCCGACAGGGACCATCAGCCCCAGCATGTT.